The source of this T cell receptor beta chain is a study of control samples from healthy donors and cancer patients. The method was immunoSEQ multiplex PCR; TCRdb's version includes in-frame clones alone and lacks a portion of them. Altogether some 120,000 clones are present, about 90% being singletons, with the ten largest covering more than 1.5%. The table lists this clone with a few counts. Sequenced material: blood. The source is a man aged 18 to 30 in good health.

Here the CDR3 DNA reads TGTGCTAGTGGTTTGGTACAGCAACGGGACGACTACAATGAGCAGTTCTTC. Its translation is CASGLVQQRDDYNEQFF. The genes are TRBV12-5 and TRBJ2-1, with D tentatively TRBD1 or TRBD2 (5 bases each). CDR3 length: 17 residues. Trimming pared 0 bases from V and 3 bases from J, leaving 15 bases between. CDR1 and CDR2 (germline): LGHNT, FRNRAP.